The entry below gives a single T cell receptor (beta chain) sequence along with its context. Its antigen is currently unknown. This specimen comes from a study of vaccination effects on CD4 cells after COVID-19. Whole-study findings and limits: Clonal contraction was marked in infection- and vaccine-induced clones late after vaccination. The study got few convalescent patients and did not collect any early post-infection timepoints.

This CDR3 spans 16 amino acids. Per germline, CDR1 MNHNY and CDR2 SVGAGI (reference sequence). The V gene lost 4 bases and the J gene lost 5 bases, with 17 bases spanning the gap. Profiled with immunoSEQ multiplex PCR; TCRdb holds only in-frame clones, not every one. The table includes 40,000 to 50,000 clones, 65% to 75% detected once. Before sequencing, viral peptide pools were used by the ViraFEST assay to expand antigen-specific CD4+ T cells. Isolating CD4+ T cells followed approximately 11 days of culture. The participants, recipients of two vaccine doses, got either BNT162b2 or mRNA-1273. After under 2.5 million PBMC were placed in each well, they were cultured with approximately 9.4 IU/ml IL-2 and 10 ug/ml peptides. The authors replaced half the medium with IL-2 medium on days 3 and 7.

Sequencing used CD4+ T cells from PBMCs cultured with HCoV-OC43 spike peptides, obtained after COVID-19 vaccination. Documented subset: HCoV-OC43 spike overlapping peptide pool stimulation. The TCR sequence derives from a human donor who received a COVID-19 vaccine. The J gene is TRBJ1-4, the V gene TRBV6-6, with D perhaps matching TRBD1 (5 bases). Here the CDR3 reads CASSSDRLGVNEKLFF. As DNA, the CDR3 is TGTGCCAGCAGTTCCGACAGACTGGGAGTGAATGAAAAACTGTTTTTT.